This is a list of T cell receptor beta chains from one sample in a study of T-cell reconstitution after alpha-beta-depleted transplantation in children. TCRdb independently ran MiXCR on the PCR reads; one entry per CDR3 protein. The sample has 500,000 to 650,000 distinct CDR3 sequences, about an eighth seen once. The input for sequencing was PBMCs, mostly from graft donor cells, taken 180 days after TCRalphabeta/CD19-depleted stem cell transplant. These receptors were obtained from a female patient between 2 and 10 years old who had a stem cell transplant for aplastic anemia, so the T cells may come from the graft donor. Both conserved end residues are part of each CDR3. D genes are given only for firm matches. A row's size may be missing; if present it is once, few, many or a size class.

-	-	TRBV6-2/TRBV6-3	TRBJ2-3	CASSYSSWGTDTQYF	TGTGCCAGCAGTTACTCGAGCTGGGGGACAGATACGCAGTATTTT
-	TRBD1	TRBV5-1	TRBJ2-1	CASSQQSGTGFNEQFF	TGCGCCAGCAGCCAGCAATCCGGGACAGGGTTCAATGAGCAGTTCTTC
many	-	TRBV28	TRBJ2-1	CASSLGFGFLSRLRYNEQFF	TGTGCCAGCAGTCTGGGGTTTGGCTTCTTGTCCCGATTGAGGTACAATGAGCAGTTCTTC
-	-	TRBV28	TRBJ1-5	CASSLGPVRHNQPQHF	TGTGCCAGCAGTTTGGGGCCGGTTCGCCACAATCAGCCCCAGCATTTT
few	-	TRBV5-1	TRBJ1-5	CASSLAGGGQPQHF	TGCGCCAGCAGCTTGGCTGGGGGCGGTCAGCCCCAGCATTTT
-	TRBD1	TRBV6-5	TRBJ2-1	CASSYWDRPNEQFF	TGTGCCAGCAGTTACTGGGACAGGCCCAATGAGCAGTTCTTC
few	-	TRBV5-1	TRBJ1-2	CASRPGDLNYGYTF	TGCGCCAGCAGGCCAGGGGACCTTAACTATGGCTACACCTTC
few	TRBD2	TRBV20-1	TRBJ2-7	CSATGTSEAYEQYF	TGCAGTGCTACTGGGACTAGCGAGGCCTACGAGCAGTACTTC
many	-	TRBV3-1	TRBJ2-3	CASSTSGTQYF	TGTGCCAGCAGCACCTCTGGCACGCAGTATTTT
-	-	TRBV6-2/TRBV6-3	TRBJ1-5	CASSYGTANQPQHF	TGTGCCAGCAGTTACGGGACCGCCAATCAGCCCCAGCATTTT
many	-	TRBV5-5	TRBJ2-2	CASSSLDRANTGELFF	TGTGCCAGCAGCTCCCTCGACAGAGCGAACACCGGGGAGCTGTTTTTT
-	TRBD2	TRBV29-1	TRBJ2-5	CSVEGLAGVLGF	TGCAGCGTTGAGGGACTAGCGGGAGTTCTAGGCTTC
many	TRBD2	TRBV20-1	TRBJ2-1	CSAPRLALSSYNEQFF	TGCAGTGCACCCCGACTAGCCCTGAGCTCCTACAATGAGCAGTTCTTC
few	TRBD1	TRBV7-9	TRBJ2-2	CATERQGSGELFF	TGTGCCACCGAAAGACAGGGGTCCGGGGAGCTGTTTTTT
-	TRBD2	TRBV6-1	TRBJ2-5	CASGLAGLETQYF	TGTGCCAGCGGACTAGCGGGGCTGGAGACCCAGTACTTC
-	TRBD1	TRBV10-3	TRBJ2-1	CAIRDRANNEQFF	TGTGCCATCAGGGACAGGGCGAACAATGAGCAGTTCTTC
-	-	TRBV7-3	TRBJ2-2	CASSRYRINTGELFF	TGTGCCAGCAGCCGTTACAGGATTAACACCGGGGAGCTGTTTTTT
-	-	TRBV6-6	TRBJ1-4	CASTKSSNEKLFF	TGTGCCAGCACCAAGAGTTCTAATGAAAAACTGTTTTTT
few	TRBD2	TRBV10-3	TRBJ2-3	CAIRGTSGSHLATDTQYF	TGTGCCATCAGAGGGACTAGCGGGAGTCATTTGGCCACAGATACGCAGTATTTT
many	-	TRBV12-3/TRBV12-4	TRBJ1-1	CASSPVTVAYTEAFF	TGTGCCAGCAGTCCCGTTACAGTGGCCTACACTGAAGCTTTCTTT
few	TRBD1	TRBV9	TRBJ2-1	CASSTRRDSEQFF	TGTGCCAGCAGCACCCGTCGGGACAGTGAGCAGTTCTTC
-	-	TRBV12-3/TRBV12-4	TRBJ1-1	CASSSGVMNTEAFF	TGTGCCAGCAGTTCGGGGGTCATGAACACTGAAGCTTTCTTT
-	-	TRBV5-1	TRBJ1-4	CASSLTGRNEKLFF	TGCGCCAGCAGCCTGACAGGCCGGAATGAAAAACTGTTTTTT
-	-	TRBV10-3	TRBJ1-5	CAIAGYSNQPQHF	TGTGCCATAGCAGGGTATAGCAATCAGCCCCAGCATTTT
few	-	TRBV21-1	TRBJ2-1	CASSTQISPDTRSYNEQFF	TGTGCCAGCAGCACACAAATTAGCCCGGACACTCGCTCCTACAATGAGCAGTTCTTC
few	-	TRBV7-2	TRBJ2-7	CASSTGGTGFYEQYF	TGTGCCAGCAGCACCGGGGGAACAGGGTTTTACGAGCAGTACTTC
-	-	TRBV21-1	TRBJ2-1	CASSKQGDEQFF	TGTGCCAGCAGCAAACAAGGAGATGAGCAGTTCTTC
-	TRBD2	TRBV29-1	TRBJ2-1	CSVEGWGTTYNEQFF	TGCAGCGTTGAGGGCTGGGGGACTACCTACAATGAGCAGTTCTTC
-	TRBD2	TRBV18	TRBJ2-1	CASSPQIPGLAAYNEQFF	TGTGCCAGCTCACCACAGATCCCGGGACTAGCGGCCTACAATGAGCAGTTCTTC
-	-	TRBV5-4	TRBJ1-5	CASSLGWDQPQHF	TGTGCCAGCAGCTTGGGATGGGATCAGCCCCAGCATTTT
few	-	TRBV12-3/TRBV12-4	TRBJ1-4	CASSFPYEKLFF	TGTGCCAGCAGTTTCCCATATGAAAAACTGTTTTTT
few	-	TRBV7-6	TRBJ2-1	CASTLTVSGAYNEQFF	TGTGCCAGCACTCTTACTGTGTCGGGAGCCTACAATGAGCAGTTCTTC
many	TRBD2	TRBV5-1	TRBJ2-1	CASSPSGTNYNEQFF	TGCGCCAGCAGTCCTTCCGGGACTAACTACAATGAGCAGTTCTTC
few	-	TRBV29-1	TRBJ1-2	CSVEGKVKDF	TGCAGCGTTGAGGGCAAGGTCAAAGATTTC
many	-	TRBV25-1	TRBJ2-3	CASSEFTDTQYF	TGTGCCAGCAGTGAGTTTACGGATACGCAGTATTTT
many	TRBD1	TRBV29-1	TRBJ2-2	CSVDRGRTGELFF	TGCAGCGTGGACAGGGGGCGCACCGGGGAGCTGTTTTTT
-	-	TRBV18	TRBJ2-7	CASSPPGIRSYEQYF	TGTGCCAGCTCGCCGCCGGGAATTAGGTCCTACGAGCAGTACTTC
once	-	TRBV7-2	TRBJ2-7	CASCLAPGSYEQYF	TGTGCCAGCTGCTTAGCGCCGGGTTCCTACGAGCAGTACTTC
-	-	TRBV2	TRBJ2-1	CASSIPHSLAYNEQFF	TGTGCCAGCAGTATCCCCCACTCTCTCGCCTACAATGAGCAGTTCTTC
few	TRBD2	TRBV5-1	TRBJ2-7	CASSLSTSAGSYEQYF	TGCGCCAGCAGCTTGAGCACTAGCGCCGGCTCCTACGAGCAGTACTTC